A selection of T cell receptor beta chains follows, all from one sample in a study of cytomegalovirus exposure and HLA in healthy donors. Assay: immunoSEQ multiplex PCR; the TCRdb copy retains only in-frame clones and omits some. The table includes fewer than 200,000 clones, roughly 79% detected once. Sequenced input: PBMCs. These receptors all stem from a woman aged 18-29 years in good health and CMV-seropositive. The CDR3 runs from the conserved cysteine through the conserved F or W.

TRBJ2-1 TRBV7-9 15 CASSLDASRLVEQFF
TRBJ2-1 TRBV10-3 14 CATWDRGAHNEQFF
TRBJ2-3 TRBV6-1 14 CASILRGGRDTQYF
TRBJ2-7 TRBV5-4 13 CASSSDSSYEQYF
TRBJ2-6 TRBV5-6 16 CASSGTGSFGANVLTF
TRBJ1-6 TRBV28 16 CASSLSPGGYDSPLHF
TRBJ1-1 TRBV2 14 CASSAQWLNTEAFF
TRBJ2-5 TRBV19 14 CASTKGAGGGTQYF
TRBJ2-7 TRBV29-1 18 CSVGFGGRRVRDLYEQYF
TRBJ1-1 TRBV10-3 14 CAISPGGEDTEAFF
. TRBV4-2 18 CASSLTSGGPEGPYEQYF
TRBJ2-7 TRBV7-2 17 CASSQYASGLGQYEQYF
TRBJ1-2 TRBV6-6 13 CASSYLPGRGYTF
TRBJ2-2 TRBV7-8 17 CASSFTASGGARGELFF
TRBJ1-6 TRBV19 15 CASRATRSYNSPLHF
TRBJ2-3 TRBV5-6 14 CASSLSMGPDTQYF
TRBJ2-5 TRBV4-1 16 CASSQEKGLVIETQYF
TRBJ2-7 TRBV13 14 CASSPGTETYEQYF
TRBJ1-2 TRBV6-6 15 CASSFTSQGAGGYTF
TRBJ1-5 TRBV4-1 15 CASSHSTGAYQPQHF
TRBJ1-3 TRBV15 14 CATSRGQAGNTIYF
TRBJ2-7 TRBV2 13 CASGTDTAGEQYF
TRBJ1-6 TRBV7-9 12 CSSSFRGSPLHF
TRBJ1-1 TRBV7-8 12 CASSLLHTEAFF
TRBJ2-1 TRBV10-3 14 CAISEGYSYNEQFF
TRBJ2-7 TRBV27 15 CASSLRGAHSYEQYF
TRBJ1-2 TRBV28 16 CASSLGRQYDNYGYTF
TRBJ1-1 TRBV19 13 CASRGQGYTEAFF
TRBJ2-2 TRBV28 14 CASGLAGGVGELFF
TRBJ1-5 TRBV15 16 CATSSQVPDTYQPQHF
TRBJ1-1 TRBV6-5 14 CASTLGQGNTEAFF
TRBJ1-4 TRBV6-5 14 CASKNGATNEKLFF
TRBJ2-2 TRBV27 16 CASNREGAANTGELFF
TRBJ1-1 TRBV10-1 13 CASSGGSGLSAFF
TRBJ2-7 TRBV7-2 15 CASSLALVTSYEQYF
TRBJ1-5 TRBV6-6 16 CASSDRGGASNQPQHF
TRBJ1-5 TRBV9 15 CASSPAGSYNQPQHF
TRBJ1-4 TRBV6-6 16 CASSYGGEATNEKLFF
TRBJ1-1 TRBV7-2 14 CASSTREANTEAFF
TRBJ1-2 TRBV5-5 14 CASSLTTPYYGYTF
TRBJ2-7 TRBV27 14 CASRETGITYEQYF